This TCR beta chain was captured by sequencing in a study of T-cell memory formation after mild COVID-19. This clonotype was detected ten times or more. TCRdb reprocessed the 5' RACE reads with MiXCR, giving one entry per CDR3 protein. The repertoire holds around 130,000 distinct CDR3 sequences, with about 6% as singletons. This CDR3 region has 13 residues. Germline CDR1 and CDR2: SQVTM and ANQGSEA. Trimming took 5 bases from V and 0 from J; bases not matched to a gene: 3. V is TRBV29-1 and J is TRBJ1-1, with TRBD1 identical over 7 bases. The sample was PBMCs or a T cell subset sorted from them (not recorded which). This clonotype originated in an adult woman who had mild COVID-19 (a few samples of this study predate the infection). Cell type and time point are not known. CDR3 in DNA: TGCAGCGTTCTGACAGGGCTGAACACTGAAGCTTTCTTT. Translation: CSVLTGLNTEAFF.